One sample yielded the 21 T cell receptor beta chains listed below, sequenced in a study of cytomegalovirus exposure and HLA in healthy donors. The study ran its PCR with 60 Vbeta and 13 Jbeta primers. The protocol was immunoSEQ multiplex PCR, while the TCRdb copy is restricted to in-frame clones and leaves out a portion. The table records over 110,000 clones, 82% of them present only once. Sequenced material: PBMCs. All receptors come from a male donor in good health and CMV-seronegative.

Here the CDR3 DNA reads TGTGCCAGCAAGAGGGACAGGAATTTGGGCTACGAGCAGTACTTC. This encodes CASKRDRNLGYEQYF. The chain combines TRBV6-5 with TRBJ2-7; 8 bases fit TRBD1. This CDR3 spans 15 amino acids. CDR1 is MNHEY and CDR2 is SVGAGI in the germline V gene. After removal of 7 bases from V and 3 bases from J, the junction contained 11 bases not matched to a gene.

The genes are TRBV2 and TRBJ1-1, with TRBD1 matching over 9 bases. Trimming at V came to 4 bases and at J to 9 bases, leaving 9 bases not matched to a gene. This CDR3 comprises 14 residues. Germline V gene data show CDR1 as SNHLY and CDR2 as FYNNEI. The CDR3: CASSVGTGRRQAFF. DNA of the CDR3: TGTGCCAGCAGTGTTGGGACAGGGAGGCGCCAAGCTTTCTTT.

V usage is TRBV6-5 and J usage is TRBJ2-7; D is possibly TRBD2 (5 bases). CDR1 and CDR2 from the germline V gene are MNHEY and SVGAGI. V lost 2 bases, J lost 0 bases, and 14 bases lay in between. The CDR3 length is 16 residues. The CDR3 coding sequence is TGTGCCAGCAGTTACGGGGTGGGAGAGGGCTCCTACGAGCAGTACTTC. Protein sequence: CASSYGVGEGSYEQYF.

The chain has TRBV28 and TRBJ2-2; TRBD2 matches 7 bases. CDR3 length: 15 amino acids. J lost 8 bases, V lost 2 bases, and 8 bases had no gene match. In germline, CDR1 is MDHEN, CDR2 SYDVKM. CDR3 in amino acids: CASSLERAGEGELFF. In DNA, the CDR3 is TGTGCCAGCAGTTTAGAACGGGCGGGAGAGGGGGAGCTGTTTTTT.

J is TRBJ2-1 and V is TRBV5-6; a possible D gene is TRBD2 (6 bases). Germline V CDR1 and CDR2: SGHDT, YYEEEE. The ends were cut back, 1 base at V and 15 bases at J, with 17 bases in the middle. CDR3 size: 13 residues. This chain's CDR3 is CASSLILSGLGFF. The CDR3 coding sequence is TGTGCCAGCAGCTTGATTTTGTCGGGACTGGGGTTCTTC.

The rearrangement links TRBV2 to TRBJ2-7; a possible D gene is TRBD1 (5 bases). Germline-derived CDR1 and CDR2 are SNHLY and FYNNEI. CDR3 length equals 13 residues. The V end lost 5 bases, the J end lost 2 bases, and 10 bases lay between the germline ends. The CDR3 sequence is CASSPTEPYEQYF. The CDR3 DNA reads TGTGCCAGCAGTCCGACAGAACCCTACGAGCAGTACTTC.

This rearrangement joins TRBV7-2 to TRBJ2-2; D gene unclear. CDR3 length equals 13 residues. Germline CDR1 and CDR2: SGHTA and FQGNSA. Trimming cost V 2 bases and J 6 bases, with 7 bases left between them. CDR3 sequence: CASSLRVPGELFF. The CDR3 DNA follows: TGTGCCAGCAGCTTAAGAGTGCCCGGGGAGCTGTTTTTT.

The rearrangement joins TRBV28 to TRBJ2-1, with 12 positions matching TRBD1. Germline V lookup: CDR1 MDHEN, CDR2 SYDVKM. Unmatched junction bases numbered 7, after V lost 6 bases and J lost 10 bases. This CDR3 comprises 14 residues. Here the CDR3 DNA reads TGTGCCAGCAGGGAACCCGGGACAGGGGGCGAGCAGTTCTTC. This sequence encodes CASREPGTGGEQFF.

The gene calls are TRBV7-8 and TRBJ2-1; the match to TRBD1 covers 9 bases. Trimming took 4 bases from V and 8 from J; bases not matched to a gene: 9. CDR3 size: 15 residues. The V gene's germline CDR1 is SGHVS and CDR2 FQNEAQ. The CDR3 here is CASSSPGTGRDEQFF. CDR3 in DNA: TGTGCCAGCAGCTCCCCCGGGACAGGGCGGGATGAGCAGTTCTTC.

The V gene is TRBV7-9, the J gene TRBJ1-4; D remains ambiguous. This CDR3 contains 12 residues. Trimming left V 6 bases short and J 14 bases short, with 16 bases between. Germline values: CDR1 SEHNR, CDR2 FQNEAQ (reference sequence). CDR3 in DNA: TGTGCCAGCAGGCGGCTGTACGAGCGGCTGTTTTTT. Its translation is CASRRLYERLFF.

In DNA, the CDR3 is TGCGCCAGCAGCTTGGCGTTAGCTCCGGCCTACAATGAGCAGTTCTTC. Amino acid sequence: CASSLALAPAYNEQFF. The chain links TRBV5-1 to TRBJ2-1; D is undetermined. CDR1 and CDR2 (germline): SGHRS, YFSETQ. V lost 0 bases, J lost 2 bases, and 12 bases lay in between. The CDR3 loop spans 16 amino acids.

The gene calls are TRBV7-9 and TRBJ2-1; the D gene is possibly TRBD1 (5 bases). CDR1 is SEHNR, CDR2 FQNEAQ, per germline (reference sequence). V was shortened by 5 bases and J by 3 bases, with 8 bases between the two germline ends. This CDR3 has 13 residues. CDR3 residues: CASSADSYNEQFF. The CDR3 DNA is TGTGCCAGCAGCGCCGACAGCTACAATGAGCAGTTCTTC.

This chain connects TRBV18 to TRBJ2-5, with a weak D call TRBD2 (6 bases). Trimming removed 3 bases at V and 2 bases at J, with 10 bases between. Germline CDR1 reads KGHSH; CDR2 reads LQKENI. The CDR3 spans 14 residues. The CDR3 coding sequence is TGTGCCAGCTCACCCGGGACTCCACAAGAGACCCAGTACTTC. Amino acids: CASSPGTPQETQYF.

V is TRBV6-4 and J is TRBJ2-1, with 8 bases that match TRBD2. Losses at the gene ends were 0 bases for V and 7 bases for J; bases not matched to a gene: 5. The CDR3 is 15 amino acids. Looked up from germline, CDR1 is MRHNA and CDR2 is SNTAGT. The CDR3 loop is CASSDSSGSSNEQFF. The CDR3 DNA reads as TGTGCCAGCAGTGACTCGAGCGGGAGCTCAAATGAGCAGTTCTTC.

The chain couples TRBV30 to TRBJ2-1, with TRBD2 matching over 12 bases. The CDR3 extends over 14 amino acids. The germline V gene encodes CDR1 GTSNPN and CDR2 SVGIG (reference sequence). Trimming at V came to 2 bases and at J to 8 bases, leaving 4 bases not matched to a gene. DNA for the CDR3: TGTGCCTGGAGTCTACGACTAGCGGGAGATGAGCAGTTCTTC. Translation gives CAWSLRLAGDEQFF.

The chain recombines TRBV7-9 with TRBJ2-1; tentatively, D is TRBD1 (5 bases). V lost 5 bases to trimming and J lost 1 base, with 15 bases between them. CDR3 length equals 16 residues. The V gene's germline CDR1 is SEHNR and CDR2 FQNEAQ (reference sequence). The CDR3 loop is CASSPLQGGSYNEQFF. The CDR3 DNA reads as TGTGCCAGCAGCCCTCTCCAGGGTGGATCCTACAATGAGCAGTTCTTC.

This sequence joins TRBV28 and TRBJ1-2; no clear D gene. Germline V gene data show CDR1 as MDHEN and CDR2 as SYDVKM. The CDR3 totals 14 residues. Trimming pared 6 bases from V and 4 bases from J, leaving 15 bases between. CDR3 in amino acids: CASSSPGGSYGYTF. CDR3 DNA sequence: TGTGCCAGCAGCTCCCCAGGAGGGAGCTATGGCTACACCTTC.

The chain has TRBV27 and TRBJ1-5; no clear D gene. Germline V gives CDR1 MNHEY, CDR2 SMNVEV (reference sequence). The V end was cut by 11 bases, the J end by 10 bases, with 12 bases between. CDR3 length: 10 residues. CDR3 amino acids: CAPRRSPQHF. For the CDR3, the DNA is TGTGCCCCCAGGAGGAGTCCCCAGCATTTT.

This clone was seen only a few times. The chain is built from TRBV6-5 and TRBJ2-1; tentative D call: TRBD1 (6 bases). There are 15 residues in the CDR3. Per germline, CDR1 MNHEY and CDR2 SVGAGI. V lost 6 bases and J lost 10, with 22 bases in between. CDR3 region: CASSDSGGGLLEQFF. For the CDR3, the DNA is TGTGCCAGCAGCGACAGCGGTGGGGGCTTGTTGGAGCAGTTCTTC.

This chain uses TRBV7-9 with TRBJ2-3; no firm D call. Trimming stripped 2 bases from V and 3 bases from J, with 9 bases between. CDR1 and CDR2 from the germline V gene are SEHNR and FQNEAQ (reference sequence). The CDR3 consists of 14 residues. CDR3 DNA: TGTGCCAGCAGCTTAACGCGCCAAACAGATACGCAGTATTTT. Translating gives CASSLTRQTDTQYF.

The rearrangement joins TRBV18 to TRBJ2-3, with 7 bases identical to TRBD2. V lost 3 bases and J lost 2; bases outside the gene matches: 5. CDR1 is KGHSH and CDR2 is LQKENI in the germline V gene. The CDR3 is 15 residues long. In DNA, the CDR3 is TGTGCCAGCTCACCTGGACTAGGGGTCACAGATACGCAGTATTTT. Protein product: CASSPGLGVTDTQYF.